The 27 T cell receptor beta chains below were found in one sample sequenced in a study of metastatic and nonmetastatic thyroid tumors. Patients underwent thyroid surgery, and none had received any treatment before it. TCRdb re-analyzed the PCR reads using MiXCR. The sample includes about 5,500 clones, 33% of them seen just once. The sample comprised adjacent normal tissue. These receptors all come from a male donor with papillary thyroid cancer or a benign thyroid nodule (not recorded which). Some clones in this sample may be carry-over from other donors' samples.

J is TRBJ1-6 and V is TRBV6-2 or TRBV6-3; D gene ambiguous. Germline values: CDR1 MNHEY, CDR2 SVGEGT. Trimming shortened V by 7 bases and J by 16 bases, and 23 bases separated the two germline ends. The CDR3 totals 14 residues. As DNA, the CDR3 is TGTGCCAGCATTCGTAGTCAGCTTTTATCTTCTCTCCACTTT. As protein: CASIRSQLLSSLHF.

The CDR3 loop reads CASSLYDVGYEQYF. CDR3 sequence (DNA): TGTGCCAGCAGCTTATATGACGTGGGCTACGAGCAGTACTTC. The V gene is TRBV11-3, the J gene TRBJ2-7, with D unclear. Trimming stripped 2 bases from V and 3 bases from J, with 11 bases between. The CDR3 loop spans 14 amino acids. CDR1 and CDR2 (germline): SGHNT, YENEEA.

The J gene is TRBJ1-1, the V gene TRBV11-2; D uncertain. There are 16 residues in the CDR3. Trimming stripped 1 base from V and 1 base from J, with 13 bases between. Per the germline V gene, CDR1 is SGHAT and CDR2 is FQNNGV. The chain's CDR3 is CASSLGGIVRNTEAFF. For the CDR3, the DNA is TGTGCCAGCAGCTTAGGCGGGATCGTCCGGAACACTGAAGCTTTCTTT.

V gene TRBV27 combines with J gene TRBJ2-2; D unclear. This CDR3 contains 15 residues. Germline CDR1 reads MNHEY; CDR2 reads SMNVEV (reference sequence). The germline V and J ends were trimmed by 5 bases and 1 base, with 11 bases remaining between them. The CDR3 sequence is CASSERAQNTGELFF. The CDR3 bases are TGTGCCAGCAGTGAACGGGCGCAGAACACCGGGGAGCTGTTTTTT.

The rearrangement links TRBV2 to TRBJ2-2, with D perhaps TRBD2 (5 bases). This CDR3 region has 15 residues. CDR1 is SNHLY, CDR2 FYNNEI, per germline. V lost 2 bases and J lost 1, with 8 bases in between. The CDR3 DNA sequence: TGTGCCAGCAGTGAATTTCGGGGGAACACCGGGGAGCTGTTTTTT. Translated, it gives CASSEFRGNTGELFF.

Ten or more counts support this clone. The chain joins TRBV6-7 to TRBJ2-5; 7 bases align to TRBD2. TRBV6-7 carries the ORF label, with uncertain function. This CDR3 is built from 16 residues. Germline trimming cut 7 bases from V and 2 bases from J; bases unmatched to any gene: 13. CDR3 DNA sequence: TGTGCCAGCACCGGACGGTGGAGGGAGGGTCAAGAGACCCAGTACTTC. Its protein product is CASTGRWREGQETQYF.

This clone is a singleton in its sample. A clone one base away is much larger, so this may be a read error. The genes are TRBV28 and TRBJ2-2; D is unclear. The V end lost 8 bases, the J end lost 6 bases, and 13 bases lay between the germline ends. Germline CDR1 reads MDHEN; CDR2 reads SYDVKM. The CDR3 loop spans 13 amino acids. The CDR3 loop is CASDNTDPGELFF. CDR3 DNA sequence: TGTGCCAGCGATAATACGGACCCCGGGGAGCTGTTTTTT.

The chain links TRBV5-1 to TRBJ2-1, with D perhaps TRBD1 or TRBD2 (5 bases each). Per the germline V gene, CDR1 is SGHRS and CDR2 is YFSETQ. V dropped 0 bases and J dropped 5 bases, with 12 bases sitting between them. This CDR3 has 15 residues. CDR3 coding DNA: TGCGCCAGCAGCTTGGTGGGACGGAACAACAATGAGCAGTTCTTC. Amino acid sequence: CASSLVGRNNNEQFF.

This clone was seen at least ten times. The rearrangement links TRBV12-3 or TRBV12-4 to TRBJ2-1; 11 bases are a match to TRBD2. This CDR3 has 15 residues. Trimming took 5 bases from V and 5 from J; bases not matched to a gene: 5. The CDR3 here is CASSLISGRDNEQFF. For the CDR3, the DNA is TGTGCCAGCAGTCTGATTAGCGGGAGGGACAATGAGCAGTTCTTC.

This clone is categorized as large (0.1 to 1%). The J gene is TRBJ1-3, the V gene TRBV6-5; perhaps TRBD1 as D (5 bases). The V gene's germline CDR1 is MNHEY and CDR2 SVGAGI. V lost 0 bases, J lost 4 bases, and 10 bases lay in between. The length of the CDR3 is 15 residues. The CDR3 DNA follows: TGTGCCAGCAGTTACTCCAGACAGCTAGGAAACACCATATATTTT. Protein: CASSYSRQLGNTIYF.

This clone has just a few counts. An end of the junction does not agree with germline; a read error may underlie this. The rearrangement links TRBV6-1 to TRBJ1-2, with D maybe TRBD1 (5 bases). The germline gives CDR1 MNHNS, CDR2 SASEGT. CDR3 length: 13 amino acids. The CDR3 protein is CASTESRDYDYTF. The CDR3 coding sequence is TGTGCCAGCACCGAGAGTAGGGACTATGACTACACCTTC.

This sequence joins TRBV6-4 and TRBJ2-5; D may be TRBD1 (6 bases). Trimming cost V 5 bases and J 3 bases, with 13 bases left between them. From germline, CDR1 is MRHNA and CDR2 SNTAGT. This CDR3 is built from 14 residues. In nucleotides, the CDR3 is TGTGCCAGCAGTCAAGAGGCAGGGGAAGAGACCCAGTACTTC. Translating it yields CASSQEAGEETQYF.

The sample holds a few counts of this clone. The chain couples TRBV12-3 or TRBV12-4 to TRBJ1-1; TRBD1 is a possible D gene (5 bases). V shed 6 bases and J shed 0 bases, with 17 bases lying between them. The CDR3 is made up of 16 amino acids. The DNA for the CDR3 is TGTGCCAGCAGCCTAGGACACGTCTTATTGAACACTGAAGCTTTCTTT. This sequence encodes CASSLGHVLLNTEAFF.

The chain uses TRBV14 and TRBJ2-6; D gene uncertain. Trimming removed 2 bases from V and 4 bases from J, with 9 bases in between. CDR1 is SGHDN and CDR2 is FVKESK in the germline V gene. The length of the CDR3 is 15 residues. Here the CDR3 DNA reads TGTGCCAGCAGCCAATCGTATGGCGGGGCCAACGTCCTGACTTTC. Residues: CASSQSYGGANVLTF.

This clone is termed medium-sized. The rearrangement joins TRBV2 to TRBJ2-5, with 9 bases fitting TRBD1. The CDR3 contains 14 residues. Germline assignment: CDR1 SNHLY and CDR2 FYNNEI. V lost 4 bases to trimming and J lost 4 bases; unmatched junction nucleotides: 4. The CDR3 reads CASSAQTGGETQYF. CDR3 sequence (DNA): TGTGCCAGCAGTGCTCAGACAGGGGGAGAGACCCAGTACTTC.

The rearrangement uses TRBV4-2 and TRBJ2-2; the D is unclear. The length of the CDR3 is 16 residues. Germline V gene data show CDR1 as LGHNA and CDR2 as YNFKEQ. V lost 0 bases, J lost 2 bases, and 10 bases lay in between. The CDR3 DNA follows: TGTGCCAGCAGCCAAGAGGCTAGACATAACACCGGGGAGCTGTTTTTT. Translation: CASSQEARHNTGELFF.

This clone was counted a few times. The chain combines TRBV6-1 with TRBJ1-2, with a weak D call TRBD1 (6 bases). The V end was cut by 7 bases, the J end by 4 bases, with 13 bases between. Germline V gene data show CDR1 as MNHNS and CDR2 as SASEGT. This CDR3 is 13 amino acids long. In DNA form, the CDR3 reads TGTGCCAGCATTCGTGGACAGACCTATGGCTACACCTTC. Amino acids: CASIRGQTYGYTF.

This clone was recorded a few times. The gene calls are TRBV20-1 and TRBJ1-3; a possible D gene is TRBD1 (6 bases). CDR1 is DFQATT, CDR2 SNEGSKA, per germline (reference sequence). The germline V and J ends were trimmed by 0 bases and 0 bases, with 12 bases remaining between them. This CDR3 region has 16 residues. CDR3 protein: CSARDSGGHSGNTIYF. CDR3 nucleotide sequence: TGCAGTGCTAGAGATAGCGGGGGCCACTCTGGAAACACCATATATTTT.

The chain couples TRBV6-2 or TRBV6-3 to TRBJ1-2, with D uncertain. V was shortened by 4 bases and J by 4 bases, with 16 bases between the two germline ends. The CDR3 has 15 amino acids. The V gene's germline CDR1 is MNHEY and CDR2 SVGEGT. CDR3 protein: CASSFTQDGVYGYTF. CDR3 sequence (DNA): TGTGCCAGCAGTTTCACTCAGGACGGAGTCTATGGCTACACCTTC.

The DNA for the CDR3 is TGTGCCAGCAGCCTCGGAAGCAATACGCAGTATTTT. This gives the protein CASSLGSNTQYF. V gene TRBV11-3 combines with J gene TRBJ2-7; no definite D call. Matching the DNA end better, TRBJ2-3 makes the J call doubtful. Germline V gene lookup returns CDR1 SGHNT and CDR2 YENEEA. The length of the CDR3 is 12 residues.

This clone was counted once. This chain connects TRBV4-1 to TRBJ2-7; weak D call: TRBD1 (6 bases). The CDR3 totals 15 residues. Per the germline V gene, CDR1 is MGHRA and CDR2 is YSYEKL. V shed 4 bases and J shed 0 bases, with 13 bases lying between them. The DNA of the CDR3 is TGCGCCAGCAGCCGAAACAGGGAAGGCTCCTACGAGCAGTACTTC. It codes for CASSRNREGSYEQYF.

Notes on this clone: One end of the junction varies from germline; a read error may be responsible. The genes are TRBV12-3 or TRBV12-4 and TRBJ2-1; 11 positions agree with TRBD2. The CDR3 is made up of 12 amino acids. CDR3 DNA: TGTGCCAGCAGTATCCTTCCGGGACTAGCGGTCTTC. This translates into CASSILPGLAVF.

This clone occurred a few times. The chain carries TRBV27 and TRBJ1-1, with unresolved D. This CDR3 is built from 12 residues. Germline V lookup: CDR1 MNHEY, CDR2 SMNVEV (reference sequence). The V end was cut by 6 bases, the J end by 6 bases, with 11 bases between. The CDR3 sequence: CASRDTGAEAFF. The CDR3 bases are TGTGCCAGCAGAGACACGGGAGCTGAAGCTTTCTTT.

The chain recombines TRBV18 with TRBJ1-1; D call uncertain. The length of the CDR3 is 15 residues. Germline CDR1 reads KGHSH; CDR2 reads LQKENI. The V end lost 3 bases, the J end lost 6 bases, and 17 bases lay between the germline ends. The CDR3 loop is CASSPEAQARAEAFF. In DNA form, the CDR3 reads TGTGCCAGCTCACCTGAGGCCCAGGCGCGCGCTGAAGCTTTCTTT.

The rearrangement uses TRBV7-8 and TRBJ2-7; D is undetermined. The CDR3 is 14 amino acids. Germline V gene lookup returns CDR1 SGHVS and CDR2 FQNEAQ. Trimming took 2 bases from V and 4 from J, leaving 12 bases between them. As DNA, the CDR3 is TGTGCCAGCAGCTTATTATACGGCGCTTACGAGCAGTACTTC. It translates to CASSLLYGAYEQYF.

The J gene is TRBJ2-3, the V gene TRBV11-2; 7 nucleotides agree with TRBD2. Germline values: CDR1 SGHAT, CDR2 FQNNGV. The CDR3 consists of 17 residues. With 5 bases clipped from V and 0 bases from J, the junction kept 11 bases outside the gene matches. The DNA for the CDR3 is TGTGCCAGCAGCCTTTGGAGCGCGGGAGAGAGCACAGATACGCAGTATTTT. Translated, it gives CASSLWSAGESTDTQYF.

Concerning this clone itself: Other DNA sequences in this sample translate to the same CDR3. The J gene is TRBJ2-5, the V gene TRBV29-1; D is tentatively TRBD1 or TRBD2 (5 bases each). CDR3 length: 14 residues. From germline, CDR1 is SQVTM and CDR2 ANQGSEA. Trimming removed 4 bases at V and 4 bases at J, with 16 bases between. The CDR3 loop reads CSVGGAPRVETQYF. Written as DNA, the CDR3 is TGCAGCGTTGGAGGGGCCCCCCGTGTAGAGACCCAGTACTTC.